Listed here is a single TCR beta chain. Its antigen remains undetermined. Base quality data are lacking; no much larger clone is found one base away. This specimen comes from a study of blood T cell repertoires in COVID-19 (dated by TCRdb to the early 2020s). Notes on the research overall: Samples covering the acute and convalescent phases of COVID-19 were provided by collaborators in the United States, Italy and Spain. The prospective study material was composed of cDNA or gDNA derived from T cells, B-cell-depleted T cells, or PBMCs. The dataset comprised deeply sampled blood TCRbeta repertoires from subjects exposed to, actively infected with, or recovered from COVID-19. The repertoires were made available in a free public database intended to serve as a resource for research on the immune response to SARS-CoV-2. The samples were drawn from two sources: the first 160 participants of the ongoing ImmuneRACE study, and 1,000 to 1,500 subjects contributed by 6 global collaborators. A de-identified subject ID, COVID-19 status, age in years and sex were almost always included in the sample metadata. Where available, HLA class I and class II types were taken from metadata supplied by the sample provider and were not determined by assay-based typing. General findings and caveats noted by the study authors: How much clinical and demographic metadata was included differed by source and by participant, and the metadata was provided uncurated.

Each collaborating institution followed its own protocols to collect whole blood in K2EDTA tubes. Collaborator samples were shipped for TCRbeta analysis as frozen whole blood, isolated PBMCs, or DNA extracted from either sample type. A distance of 11 bases separates the germline ends of V and J, which lose 3 bases and 5 bases respectively. The CDR3 covers 14 residues, taking in both the cysteine and the phenylalanine. Here the CDR3 DNA is all that survives: 42 bases in frame from base 1. In the germline V gene (reference sequence), CDR1 corresponds to LGHDT and CDR2 to YNNKEL. TCRbeta CDR3 regions were amplified from genomic DNA using the immunoSEQ Assay, a bias-controlled multiplex PCR. The authors processed their data as follows. The number of nucleated cells in each sample was estimated by amplification of reference gene primers within the assay. To quantify the absolute abundance of each unique TCRbeta CDR3 rearrangement, sequence reads were collapsed and filtered. For each sample, productive Simpson clonality was calculated as the square root of Simpson's diversity index over productive rearrangements. TCRdb holds this immuneACCESS table with in-frame rearrangements only. Some clones are missing; in checked studies, unresolved V genes explain under half, and the rest has no known cause. For V, J and clone size, that table is used; D and trimming come from the DNA. Recorded for this sample are 380,000 or so clones; 70% to 85% of them occurred a single time. The ten most abundant clones make up approximately 1% of the sample.

Recombination joined TRBV3-1 (or the pseudogene TRBV3-2) with TRBJ1-3; no D gene can be assigned with confidence. The sequenced sample was peripheral blood. The clonotype was recovered from a human donor with acute or convalescent COVID-19. The donor label of this sample is uncertain. The DNA sequence follows: TGTGCCAGCAGCCAGTCGCGGGTCAGAAACACCATATATTTT. It translates as CASSQSRVRNTIYF.